These 4 T cell receptor beta chains originate from one sample sequenced in a study of T-cell memory formation after mild COVID-19. TCRdb fed the 5' RACE reads into MiXCR, producing one record per CDR3 protein. The table lists 500,000 to 550,000 distinct CDR3 sequences, around 20% of them singletons. The sample was PBMCs or a T cell subset sorted from them (not recorded which). The receptors derive from an adult woman who had mild COVID-19 (a few samples of this study predate the infection). Cell type and time point are not known.

This CDR3 reads CASSWWRDSIQETQYF. For the CDR3, the DNA is TGTGCCAGCAGCTGGTGGCGGGACAGCATCCAAGAGACCCAGTACTTC. V and J are TRBV7-9 and TRBJ2-5; D is possibly TRBD1 (7 bases). The CDR3 consists of 16 residues. Germline V lookup: CDR1 SEHNR, CDR2 FQNEAQ (reference sequence). The germline V and J ends were trimmed by 4 bases and 1 base, with 16 bases remaining between them.

The chain is built from TRBV27 and TRBJ1-4, with D maybe TRBD1 (5 bases). Germline V CDR1 and CDR2: MNHEY, SMNVEV (reference sequence). The V end lost 2 bases, the J end lost 5 bases, and 9 bases lay between the germline ends. The CDR3 loop spans 14 amino acids. The CDR3 DNA reads as TGTGCCAGCAGTTTAAGGGGTTTGAATGAAAAACTGTTTTTT. This codes for CASSLRGLNEKLFF.

This clonotype has only a few counts. The rearrangement joins TRBV12-3 or TRBV12-4 to TRBJ2-3; D call uncertain. The CDR3 extends over 16 amino acids. Between the trimmed V and J ends, which lost 3 bases and 2 bases, there was a span of 15 bases. The CDR3 DNA sequence: TGTGCCAGCAGTTTTGGTCTGACTCGTATCACAGATACGCAGTATTTT. Its translation: CASSFGLTRITDTQYF.

The rearrangement links TRBV6-5 to TRBJ2-3; a weak D match, TRBD2 (6 bases). The CDR3 consists of 15 residues. Trimming removed 3 bases from V and 0 bases from J, with 10 bases in between. The V gene's germline CDR1 is MNHEY and CDR2 SVGAGI. The CDR3 region is CASSYDGGSTDTQYF. In DNA form, the CDR3 reads TGTGCCAGCAGTTATGACGGGGGAAGCACAGATACGCAGTATTTT.